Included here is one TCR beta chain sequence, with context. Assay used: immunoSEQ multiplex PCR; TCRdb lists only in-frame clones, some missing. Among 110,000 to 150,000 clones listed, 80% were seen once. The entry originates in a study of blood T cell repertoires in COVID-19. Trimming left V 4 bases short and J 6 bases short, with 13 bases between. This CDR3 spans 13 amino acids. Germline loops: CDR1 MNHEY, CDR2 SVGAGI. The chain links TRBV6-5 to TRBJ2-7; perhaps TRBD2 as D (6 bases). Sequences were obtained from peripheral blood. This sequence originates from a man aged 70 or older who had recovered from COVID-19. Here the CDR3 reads CASSSLIGSEQYF. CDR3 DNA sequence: TGTGCCAGCAGTTCCCTGATCGGGAGCGAGCAGTACTTC.